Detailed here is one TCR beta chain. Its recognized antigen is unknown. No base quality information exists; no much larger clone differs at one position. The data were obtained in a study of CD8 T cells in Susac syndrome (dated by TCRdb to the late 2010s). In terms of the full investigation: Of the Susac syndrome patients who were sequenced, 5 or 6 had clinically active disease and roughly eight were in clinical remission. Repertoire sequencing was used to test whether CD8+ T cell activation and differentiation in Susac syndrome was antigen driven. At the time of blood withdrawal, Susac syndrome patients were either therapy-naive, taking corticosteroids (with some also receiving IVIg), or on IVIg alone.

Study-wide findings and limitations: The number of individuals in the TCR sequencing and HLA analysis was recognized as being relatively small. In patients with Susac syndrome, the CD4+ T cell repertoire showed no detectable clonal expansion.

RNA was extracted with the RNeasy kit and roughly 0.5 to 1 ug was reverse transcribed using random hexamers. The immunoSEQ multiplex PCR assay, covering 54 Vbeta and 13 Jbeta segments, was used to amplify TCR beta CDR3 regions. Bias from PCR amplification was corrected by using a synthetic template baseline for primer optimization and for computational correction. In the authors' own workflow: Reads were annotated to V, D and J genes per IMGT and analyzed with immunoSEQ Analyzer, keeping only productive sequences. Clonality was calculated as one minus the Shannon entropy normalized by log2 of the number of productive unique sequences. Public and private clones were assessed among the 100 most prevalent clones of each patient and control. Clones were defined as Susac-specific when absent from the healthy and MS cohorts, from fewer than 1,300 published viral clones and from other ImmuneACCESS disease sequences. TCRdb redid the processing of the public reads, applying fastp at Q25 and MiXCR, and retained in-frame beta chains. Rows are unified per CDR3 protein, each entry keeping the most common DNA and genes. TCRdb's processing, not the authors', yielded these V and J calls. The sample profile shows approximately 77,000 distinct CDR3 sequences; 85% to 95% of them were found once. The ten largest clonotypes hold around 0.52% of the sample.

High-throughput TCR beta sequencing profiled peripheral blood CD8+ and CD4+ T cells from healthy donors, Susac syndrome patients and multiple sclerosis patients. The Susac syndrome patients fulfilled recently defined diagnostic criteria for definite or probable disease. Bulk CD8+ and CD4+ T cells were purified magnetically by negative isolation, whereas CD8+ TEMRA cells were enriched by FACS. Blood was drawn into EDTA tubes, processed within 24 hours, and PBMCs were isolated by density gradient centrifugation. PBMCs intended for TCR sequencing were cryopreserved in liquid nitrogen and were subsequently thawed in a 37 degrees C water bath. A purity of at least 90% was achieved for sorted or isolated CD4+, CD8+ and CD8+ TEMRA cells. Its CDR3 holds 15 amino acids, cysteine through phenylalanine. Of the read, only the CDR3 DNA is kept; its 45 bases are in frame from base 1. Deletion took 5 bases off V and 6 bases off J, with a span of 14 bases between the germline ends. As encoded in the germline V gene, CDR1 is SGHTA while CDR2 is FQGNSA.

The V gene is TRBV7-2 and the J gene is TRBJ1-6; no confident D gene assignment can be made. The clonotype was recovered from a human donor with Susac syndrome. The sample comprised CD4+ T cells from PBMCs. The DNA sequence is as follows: TGTGCCAGCAGCACCTCCCAAAGACCTAATTCACCCCTCCACTTT. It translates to CASSTSQRPNSPLHF. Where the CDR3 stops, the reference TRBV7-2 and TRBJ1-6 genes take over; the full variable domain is GAGVSQSPSNKVTEKGKDVELRCDPISGHTALYWYRQSLGQGLEFLIYFQGNSAPDKSGLPSDRFSAERTGGSVSTLTIQRTQQEDSAVYLCASSTSQRPNSPLHFGNGTRLTVT.